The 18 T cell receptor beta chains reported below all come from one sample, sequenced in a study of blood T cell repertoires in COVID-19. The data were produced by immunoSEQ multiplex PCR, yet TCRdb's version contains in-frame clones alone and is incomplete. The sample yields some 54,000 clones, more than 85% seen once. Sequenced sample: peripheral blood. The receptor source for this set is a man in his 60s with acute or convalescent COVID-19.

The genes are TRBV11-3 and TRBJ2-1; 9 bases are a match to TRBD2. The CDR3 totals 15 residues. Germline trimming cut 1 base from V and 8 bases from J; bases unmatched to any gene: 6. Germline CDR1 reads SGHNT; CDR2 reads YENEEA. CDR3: CASSLASSGRYEQFF. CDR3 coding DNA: TGTGCCAGCAGCTTAGCGAGTAGCGGGAGATATGAGCAGTTCTTC. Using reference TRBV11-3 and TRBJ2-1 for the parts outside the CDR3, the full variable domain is EAGVVQSPRYKIIEKKQPVAFWCNPISGHNTLYWYLQNLGQGPELLIRYENEEAVDDSQLPKDRFSAERLKGVDSTLKIQPAELGDSAVYLCASSLASSGRYEQFFGPGTRLTVL.

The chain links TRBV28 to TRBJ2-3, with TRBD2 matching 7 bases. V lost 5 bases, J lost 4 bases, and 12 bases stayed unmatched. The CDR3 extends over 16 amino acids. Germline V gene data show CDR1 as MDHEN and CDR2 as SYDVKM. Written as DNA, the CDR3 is TGTGCCAGCAGTACCCCGGGCGGGAGTACGGCAGATACGCAGTATTTT. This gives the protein CASSTPGGSTADTQYF.

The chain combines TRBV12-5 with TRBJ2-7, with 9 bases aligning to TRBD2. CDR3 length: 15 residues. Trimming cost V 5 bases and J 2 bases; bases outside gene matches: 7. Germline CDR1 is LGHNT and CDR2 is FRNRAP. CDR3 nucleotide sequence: TGTGCTAGTGGTATTAGCGGGAGAAGCGCCTACGAGCAGTACTTC. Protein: CASGISGRSAYEQYF.

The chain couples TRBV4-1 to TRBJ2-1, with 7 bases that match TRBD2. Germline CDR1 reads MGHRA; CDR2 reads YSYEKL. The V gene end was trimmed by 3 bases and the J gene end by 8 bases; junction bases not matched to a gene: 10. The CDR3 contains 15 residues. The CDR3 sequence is CASSQDGGGTYEQFF. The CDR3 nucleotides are TGCGCCAGCAGCCAGGATGGGGGGGGTACCTATGAGCAGTTCTTC.

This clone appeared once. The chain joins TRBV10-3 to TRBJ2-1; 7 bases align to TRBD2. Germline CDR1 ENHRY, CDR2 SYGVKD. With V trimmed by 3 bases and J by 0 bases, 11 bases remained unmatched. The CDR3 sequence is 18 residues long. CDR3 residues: CAISEPFSGGSSYNEQFF. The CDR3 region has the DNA TGTGCCATCAGTGAACCCTTCTCGGGCGGGAGCTCCTACAATGAGCAGTTCTTC.

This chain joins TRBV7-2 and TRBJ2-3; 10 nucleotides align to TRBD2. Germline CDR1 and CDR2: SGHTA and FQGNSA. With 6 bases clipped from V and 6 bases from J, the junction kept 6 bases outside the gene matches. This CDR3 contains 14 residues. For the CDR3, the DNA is TGTGCCAGCAGACTAGCGGGGCCCCTGGATACGCAGTATTTT. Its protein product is CASRLAGPLDTQYF.

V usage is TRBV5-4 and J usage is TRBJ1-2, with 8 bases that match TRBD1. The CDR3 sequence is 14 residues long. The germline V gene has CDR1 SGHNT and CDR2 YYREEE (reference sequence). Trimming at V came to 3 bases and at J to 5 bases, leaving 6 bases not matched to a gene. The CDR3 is CASSSGQERYGYTF. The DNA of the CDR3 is TGTGCCAGCAGCTCGGGACAGGAAAGGTATGGCTACACCTTC.

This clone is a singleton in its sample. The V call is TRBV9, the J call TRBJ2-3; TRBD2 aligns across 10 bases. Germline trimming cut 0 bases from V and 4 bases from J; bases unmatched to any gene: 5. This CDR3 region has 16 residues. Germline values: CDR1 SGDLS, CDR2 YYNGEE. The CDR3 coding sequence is TGTGCCAGCAGCGTAGGCGCTAGCGGGAGTGCAGATACGCAGTATTTT. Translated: CASSVGASGSADTQYF.

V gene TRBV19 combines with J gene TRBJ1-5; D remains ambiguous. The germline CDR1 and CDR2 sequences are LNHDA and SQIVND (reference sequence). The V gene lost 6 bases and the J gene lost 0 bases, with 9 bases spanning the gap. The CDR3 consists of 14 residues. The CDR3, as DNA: TGTGCCAGTAGGCGATTAAATAGCAATCAGCCCCAGCATTTT. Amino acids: CASRRLNSNQPQHF.

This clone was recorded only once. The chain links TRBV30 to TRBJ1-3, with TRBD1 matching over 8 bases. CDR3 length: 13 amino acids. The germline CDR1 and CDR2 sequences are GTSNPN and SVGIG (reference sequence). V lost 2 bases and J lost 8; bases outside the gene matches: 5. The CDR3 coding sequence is TGTGCCTGGAGTATGACAGGGGCGGACACCATATATTTT. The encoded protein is CAWSMTGADTIYF.

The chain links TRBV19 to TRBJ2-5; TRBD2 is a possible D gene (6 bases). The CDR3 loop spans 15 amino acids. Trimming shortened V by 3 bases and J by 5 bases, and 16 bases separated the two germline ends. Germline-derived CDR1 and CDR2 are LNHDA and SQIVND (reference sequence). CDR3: CASSIRGRPAETQYF. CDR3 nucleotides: TGTGCCAGTAGTATCCGGGGGAGGCCCGCGGAGACCCAGTACTTC.

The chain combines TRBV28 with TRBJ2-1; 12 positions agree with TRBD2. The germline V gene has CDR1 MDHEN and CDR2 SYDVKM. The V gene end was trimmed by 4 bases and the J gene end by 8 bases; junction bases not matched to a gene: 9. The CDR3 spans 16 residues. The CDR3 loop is CASSSRLAGEFDEQFF. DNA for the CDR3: TGTGCCAGCAGTTCGAGACTAGCGGGAGAGTTCGATGAGCAGTTCTTC. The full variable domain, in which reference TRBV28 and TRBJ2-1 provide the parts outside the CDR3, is DVKVTQSSRYLVKRTGEKVFLECVQDMDHENMFWYRQDPGLGLRLIYFSYDVKMKEKGDIPEGYSVSREKKERFSLILESASTNQTSMYLCASSSRLAGEFDEQFFGPGTRLTVL.

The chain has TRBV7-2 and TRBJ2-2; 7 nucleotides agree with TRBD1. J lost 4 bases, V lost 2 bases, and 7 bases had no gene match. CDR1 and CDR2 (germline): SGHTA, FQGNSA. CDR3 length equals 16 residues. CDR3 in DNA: TGTGCCAGCAGCTTACGGAAGGGGGCGGGCACCGGGGAGCTGTTTTTT. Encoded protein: CASSLRKGAGTGELFF.

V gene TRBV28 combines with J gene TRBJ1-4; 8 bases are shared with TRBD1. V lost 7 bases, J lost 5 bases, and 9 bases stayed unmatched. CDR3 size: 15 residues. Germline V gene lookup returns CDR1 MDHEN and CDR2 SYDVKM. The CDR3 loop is CASTTRDRHNEKLFF. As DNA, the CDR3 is TGTGCCAGCACCACAAGGGACAGGCACAATGAAAAACTGTTTTTT.

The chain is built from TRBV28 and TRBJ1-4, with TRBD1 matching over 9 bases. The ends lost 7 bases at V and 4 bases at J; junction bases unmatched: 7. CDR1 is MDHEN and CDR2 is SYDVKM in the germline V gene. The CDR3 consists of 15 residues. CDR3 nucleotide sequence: TGTGCCAGCAAGGATTCGGGACAGGGTAATGAAAAACTGTTTTTT. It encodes CASKDSGQGNEKLFF.

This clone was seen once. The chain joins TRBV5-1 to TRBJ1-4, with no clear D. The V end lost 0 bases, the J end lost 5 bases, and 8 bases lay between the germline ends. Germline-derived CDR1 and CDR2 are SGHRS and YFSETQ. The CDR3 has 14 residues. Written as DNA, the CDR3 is TGCGCCAGCAGCTTGGGTGGCTTCAATGAAAAACTGTTTTTT. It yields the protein CASSLGGFNEKLFF. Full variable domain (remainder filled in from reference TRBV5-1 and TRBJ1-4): KAGVTQTPRYLIKTRGQQVTLSCSPISGHRSVSWYQQTPGQGLQFLFEYFSETQRNKGNFPGRFSGRQFSNSRSEMNVSTLELGDSALYLCASSLGGFNEKLFFGSGTQLSVL.

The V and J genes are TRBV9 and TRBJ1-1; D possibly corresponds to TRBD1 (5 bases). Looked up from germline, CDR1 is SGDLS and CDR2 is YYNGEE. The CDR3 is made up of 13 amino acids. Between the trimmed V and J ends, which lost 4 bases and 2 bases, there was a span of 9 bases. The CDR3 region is CASSLTDNTEAFF. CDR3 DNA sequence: TGTGCCAGCAGCCTGACAGATAACACTGAAGCTTTCTTT.

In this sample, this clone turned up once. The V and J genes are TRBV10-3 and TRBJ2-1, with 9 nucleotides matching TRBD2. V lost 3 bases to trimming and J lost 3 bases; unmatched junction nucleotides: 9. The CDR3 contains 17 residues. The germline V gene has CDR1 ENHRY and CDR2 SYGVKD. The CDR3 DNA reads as TGTGCCATCAGTGAACTTGGCCTAGCGGGACTCTACAATGAGCAGTTCTTC. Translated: CAISELGLAGLYNEQFF.